Listed here are 28 T cell receptor beta chains from one sample, sequenced in a study of blood T cells in healthy people across ages. A second roughly 6 to 12 cycle PCR used barcoded and J-beta primers. One entry per CDR3 protein results from TCRdb running MiXCR on the 5' RACE reads. Here the sample spans about 1.5 million distinct CDR3 sequences, approximately 42% being singletons. The sequenced sample was blood. The receptors were sampled from a woman under 30 in good health.

Turning to this clonotype: Relative to the germline gene, one junction end is altered; a read error may explain this. The chain couples TRBV6-2 or TRBV6-3 to TRBJ1-2; the D is unclear. Germline assignment: CDR1 MNHEY and CDR2 SVGEGT. There are 13 residues in the CDR3. CDR3 residues: CASRYWRDYGYTF. Written as DNA, the CDR3 is TGTGCCAGCAGATACTGGCGCGACTATGGCTACACCTTC.

The chain is built from TRBV12-3 or TRBV12-4 and TRBJ2-1; 11 bases map to TRBD2. This CDR3 has 16 residues. Trimming took 4 bases from V and 7 from J; bases not matched to a gene: 9. The CDR3 sequence is CASSSLLAGGNNEQFF. As DNA, the CDR3 is TGTGCCAGCAGTTCCCTGCTAGCGGGGGGCAATAATGAGCAGTTCTTC.

In the case of this clonotype: A much larger clone differs by one base, so this may be a read error. V usage is TRBV7-2 and J usage is TRBJ2-1, with 9 nucleotides matching TRBD2. Matching the DNA end better, TRBJ2-7 makes the J call doubtful. The CDR3 extends over 14 amino acids. The V gene's germline CDR1 is SGHTA and CDR2 FQGNSA. The CDR3 coding sequence is TGTGCCAGCAGCTACGGGACTAGCCTCAATGAGCAGTACTTC. This sequence encodes CASSYGTSLNEQYF.

The V and J genes are TRBV28 and TRBJ2-4; 12 bases agree with TRBD2. V was pared by 8 bases and J by 16 bases, with 15 bases of the junction left unmatched. CDR3 length equals 14 residues. Germline V gene lookup returns CDR1 MDHEN and CDR2 SYDVKM. CDR3 nucleotides: TGTGCCAGCCAGACTAGCGGGAGAGGGGGAATGAGATACTTC. Amino acids: CASQTSGRGGMRYF.

This clonotype was recorded once. This chain joins TRBV29-1 and TRBJ2-1; no firm D call. Germline V gene lookup returns CDR1 SQVTM and CDR2 ANQGSEA. V lost 5 bases and J lost 7, with 18 bases in between. The CDR3 contains 14 residues. The CDR3 reads CSVSFQALGNEQFF. The CDR3 region has the DNA TGCAGCGTTTCCTTTCAGGCCCTAGGGAATGAGCAGTTCTTC.

The chain couples TRBV15 to TRBJ2-7, with D uncertain. Trimming removed 2 bases from V and 7 bases from J, with 15 bases in between. The CDR3 sequence is 14 residues long. The V gene's germline CDR1 is LNHNV and CDR2 YYDKDF (reference sequence). CDR3 sequence: CATSRYRSYNEQYF. Written as DNA, the CDR3 is TGTGCCACCAGCAGATACAGATCCTACAATGAGCAGTACTTC.

The chain links TRBV20-1 to TRBJ2-1; maybe TRBD2 (5 bases). The CDR3 spans 18 residues. The germline V gene encodes CDR1 DFQATT and CDR2 SNEGSKA (reference sequence). V lost 0 bases to trimming and J lost 3 bases, with 21 bases between them. The CDR3 reads CSARDKISGRAVYNEQFF. Here the CDR3 DNA reads TGCAGTGCTAGAGACAAAATCAGTGGACGAGCGGTCTACAATGAGCAGTTCTTC.

This clonotype was counted a single time. The chain couples TRBV28 to TRBJ2-1; TRBD2 agrees at 11 bases. CDR1 and CDR2 (germline): MDHEN, SYDVKM. The V segment lost 2 bases and the J segment 5 bases; nucleotides outside the gene matches: 14. The CDR3 is made up of 19 amino acids. The CDR3 DNA reads as TGTGCCAGCAGTTTAGGGTTAGCGGGAGGGCCGGGACGGAACAATGAGCAGTTCTTC. Its protein is CASSLGLAGGPGRNNEQFF.

This clonotype was observed at least ten times. The J gene is TRBJ1-2, the V gene TRBV5-1; D ambiguous. Germline lookup yields CDR1 SGHRS and CDR2 YFSETQ. V was clipped by 0 bases and J by 6 bases, with 9 bases between them. CDR3 length: 13 residues. CDR3: CASSLAEGDGYTF. CDR3 DNA sequence: TGCGCCAGCAGCTTGGCCGAGGGAGATGGCTACACCTTC.

The rearrangement links TRBV3-1 to TRBJ1-5; D is perhaps TRBD1 (6 bases). V was pared by 6 bases and J by 7 bases, with 16 bases between. The CDR3 is made up of 14 amino acids. The germline CDR1 and CDR2 sequences are LGHDT and YNNKEL (reference sequence). The CDR3: CASRPDRSKQPQHF. The CDR3 DNA sequence: TGTGCCAGCAGACCTGACAGGTCAAAACAGCCCCAGCATTTT.

This clonotype appeared a few times. The rearrangement uses TRBV13 and TRBJ2-5; 16 nucleotides match TRBD2. The V segment lost 3 bases and the J segment 2 bases; nucleotides outside the gene matches: 9. The CDR3 is 19 amino acids. Germline V gene sequence: CDR1 PRHDT, CDR2 FYEKMQ (reference sequence). The DNA of the CDR3 is TGTGCCAGCAGCTTCATCCCCGGGACTAGCGGGGGGGCTCAAGAGACCCAGTACTTC. Amino acid sequence: CASSFIPGTSGGAQETQYF. Full variable domain (missing parts from reference TRBV13 and TRBJ2-5): AAGVIQSPRHLIKEKRETATLKCYPIPRHDTVYWYQQGPGQDPQFLISFYEKMQSDKGSIPDRFSAQQFSDYHSELNMSSLELGDSALYFCASSFIPGTSGGAQETQYFGPGTRLLVL.

V gene TRBV25-1 combines with J gene TRBJ1-1; 8 bases line up with TRBD1. In germline, CDR1 is MGHDK, CDR2 SYGVNS. Trimming at V came to 5 bases and at J to 4 bases, leaving 3 bases not matched to a gene. The CDR3 runs 13 residues. The CDR3 nucleotides read TGTGCCAGCAGTCAGGGGGCCATCACTGAAGCTTTCTTT. Translation gives CASSQGAITEAFF. The full variable domain, with the rest looked up from reference TRBV25-1 and TRBJ1-1, is EADIYQTPRYLVIGTGKKITLECSQTMGHDKMYWYQQDPGMELHLIHYSYGVNSTEKGDLSSESTVSRIRTEHFPLTLESARPSHTSQYLCASSQGAITEAFFGQGTRLTVV.

The table lists this clonotype with a few counts. The chain uses TRBV7-9 and TRBJ2-7; no definite D call. Trimming removed 3 bases from V and 5 bases from J, with 17 bases in between. This CDR3 has 15 amino acids. The V gene's germline CDR1 is SEHNR and CDR2 FQNEAQ (reference sequence). The DNA of the CDR3 is TGTGCCAGCAGCTTTTCGGGCTGGGTTGGGAACGAGCAGTACTTC. Its protein product is CASSFSGWVGNEQYF.

In its sample, this clonotype was seen a few times. The chain recombines TRBV20-1 with TRBJ1-5, with 7 bases fitting TRBD1. The V segment lost 0 bases and the J segment 6 bases; nucleotides outside the gene matches: 5. Looked up from germline, CDR1 is DFQATT and CDR2 is SNEGSKA (reference sequence). The CDR3 loop spans 14 amino acids. CDR3 bases: TGCAGTGCTAGAGATCGGTCAGGGGGTCAGCCCCAGCATTTT. Protein: CSARDRSGGQPQHF.

Worth noting for this clonotype: Germline and junction disagree at one end, which may indicate a read error. The chain joins TRBV6-5 to TRBJ2-3; D remains unclear. The germline gives CDR1 MNHEY, CDR2 SVGAGI. The CDR3 consists of 14 residues. The CDR3 DNA is TGTGCCAGCAGCCCAGCCATCCGCACAGATACGCGGTATTTT. It is translated as CASSPAIRTDTRYF.

The chain uses TRBV6-5 and TRBJ2-3; 8 nucleotides line up with TRBD1. Germline CDR1 is MNHEY and CDR2 is SVGAGI. J gave up 1 base and V 8 bases, and 2 bases lay outside the gene matches. The CDR3 has 13 amino acids. The CDR3 spells CASGQGGTDTQYF. The CDR3 region has the DNA TGTGCCAGCGGACAGGGTGGCACAGATACGCAGTATTTT.

This clonotype was recorded a few times. The DNA of the CDR3 is TGCGCCAGCAGCCTGGGAGGGGGATTCACAGATACGCAGTATTTT. Its translation: CASSLGGGFTDTQYF. This sequence joins TRBV5-1 and TRBJ2-3, with D perhaps matching TRBD2 (7 bases). Germline assignment: CDR1 SGHRS and CDR2 YFSETQ. The V end was cut by 4 bases, the J end by 2 bases, with 14 bases between. The CDR3 length is 15 residues.

The chain has TRBV12-5 and TRBJ1-2, with 8 bases lining up with TRBD1. From germline, CDR1 is LGHNT and CDR2 FRNRAP. The CDR3 runs to 15 residues. J gave up 7 bases and V 3 bases, and 10 bases lay outside the gene matches. CDR3: CASGLTNRGYIGYTF. The CDR3 nucleotides read TGTGCTAGTGGTTTAACAAACAGGGGGTATATTGGCTACACCTTC.

The J gene is TRBJ2-6, the V gene TRBV6-1, with D perhaps matching TRBD1 (5 bases). The V end was cut by 0 bases, the J end by 2 bases, with 14 bases between. CDR3 size: 18 residues. Germline CDR1 is MNHNS and CDR2 is SASEGT. Written as DNA, the CDR3 is TGTGCCAGCAGTGAAGCGACGAAGGGGCGAACTGGGGCCAACGTCCTGACTTTC. It specifies CASSEATKGRTGANVLTF.

V and J are TRBV12-3 or TRBV12-4 and TRBJ2-1, with 7 bases aligning to TRBD2. V dropped 7 bases and J dropped 10; count of bases not matched to a gene: 13. The CDR3 loop spans 14 amino acids. In nucleotides, the CDR3 is TGTGCCAGCACCTTAGCGGGTAGCGGACGGGAGCAGTTCTTC. Translation gives CASTLAGSGREQFF.

J is TRBJ1-1 and V is TRBV6-5, with D unresolved. Trimming removed 5 bases from V and 0 bases from J, with 10 bases in between. In germline, CDR1 is MNHEY, CDR2 SVGAGI. There are 14 residues in the CDR3. DNA of the CDR3: TGTGCCAGCAGTGTCGCAAACCTGAACACTGAAGCTTTCTTT. Translating it yields CASSVANLNTEAFF.

This clonotype was seen only a few times. This sequence joins TRBV7-2 and TRBJ1-4; 9 bases are shared with TRBD1. Germline CDR1 SGHTA, CDR2 FQGNSA. V shed 4 bases and J 8 bases; nucleotides not matched to a gene: 2. This CDR3 has 13 residues. CDR3 sequence (DNA): TGTGCCAGCAGCTCGGACAGGGGCGAAAAACTGTTTTTT. Translation: CASSSDRGEKLFF.

The gene calls are TRBV12-3 or TRBV12-4 and TRBJ2-3, with TRBD2 identical over 9 bases. Losses at the gene ends were 6 bases for V and 9 bases for J; bases not matched to a gene: 4. This CDR3 contains 12 residues. CDR3 bases: TGTGCCAGCAGCTCTGGGACTAGCACGCAGTATTTT. Its protein is CASSSGTSTQYF.

CDR3 coding DNA: TGCAGTGCCGCGGGGTTACTAGCGGACCATACTAGCACAGATACGCAGTATTTT. It is translated as CSAAGLLADHTSTDTQYF. This chain joins TRBV20-1 and TRBJ2-3; 8 bases are a match to TRBD2. The CDR3 consists of 18 residues. Germline V gives CDR1 DFQATT, CDR2 SNEGSKA (reference sequence). Losses at the gene ends were 6 bases for V and 0 bases for J; bases not matched to a gene: 17.

The chain has TRBV21-1 and TRBJ1-2; the table's D call, TRBD1, was not checked against the DNA. TRBV21-1 is recorded as a pseudogene. The CDR3 length is 14 residues. This CDR3 is CASSKHRGLYGYTF. In DNA form, the CDR3 reads TGTGCCAGCAGCAAACACAGGGGGCTTTATGGCTACACCTTC.

This sequence joins TRBV9 and TRBJ1-5; D gene ambiguous. CDR1 and CDR2 from the germline V gene are SGDLS and YYNGEE. This CDR3 region has 13 residues. V gave up 0 bases and J gave up 5 bases, with 6 bases separating them. The CDR3 here is CASSVDIDQPQHF. CDR3 nucleotide sequence: TGTGCCAGCAGCGTAGATATTGATCAGCCCCAGCATTTT. The whole variable domain, filled in from reference TRBV9 and TRBJ1-5, reads DSGVTQTPKHLITATGQRVTLRCSPRSGDLSVYWYQQSLDQGLQFLIQYYNGEERAKGNILERFSAQQFPDLHSELNLSSLELGDSALYFCASSVDIDQPQHFGDGTRLSIL.

This clonotype was observed a few times. This chain joins TRBV2 and TRBJ1-2, with D uncertain. CDR3 size: 12 residues. With 7 bases removed from V and 2 bases from J, the gap between germline ends came to 8 bases. Germline V gene lookup returns CDR1 SNHLY and CDR2 FYNNEI. CDR3 residues: CASMGFNYGYTF. DNA of the CDR3: TGTGCCAGCATGGGGTTCAACTATGGCTACACCTTC.

The CDR3 DNA sequence: TGCGCCAGCAGCCAAGTAGAAGAAGGTAGCTATGGCTACACCTTC. Its protein product is CASSQVEEGSYGYTF. J is TRBJ1-2 and V is TRBV4-1; D is ambiguous. V was trimmed by 1 base and J by 4 bases, leaving 13 bases between them. Germline V gene lookup returns CDR1 MGHRA and CDR2 YSYEKL. This CDR3 is 15 amino acids long.